This TCR beta chain was observed in a study of blood T cell repertoires in COVID-19 (dated by TCRdb to about 2020). For the wider study: Samples covering the acute and convalescent phases of COVID-19 were provided by collaborators in the United States, Italy and Spain. The prospective study material was composed of cDNA or gDNA derived from T cells, B-cell-depleted T cells, or PBMCs. Subjects who had been exposed to COVID-19, were actively infected with it, or had recovered from it provided the deeply sampled blood TCRbeta repertoires that made up the dataset. The repertoires were made available in a free public database intended to serve as a resource for research on the immune response to SARS-CoV-2. The samples were drawn from two sources: the first 160 participants of the ongoing ImmuneRACE study, and fewer than 1,500 subjects contributed by 6 global collaborators. Sample metadata almost always included a de-identified subject ID, COVID-19 status, age in years and sex. HLA class I and class II types, where available, came from metadata supplied by the sample provider rather than from assay-based typing.

The collaborating institutions used their own protocols to collect whole blood in K2EDTA tubes. For TCRbeta analysis, collaborator samples were shipped as frozen whole blood, as isolated PBMCs, or as DNA extracted from either sample type. In regard to this clone: Its cognate antigen has yet to be identified. Base-call qualities are not available, and no considerably larger clone is one nucleotide away.

Overall study outcomes, separate from this receptor: The quantity of clinical and demographic metadata differed by source and by participant and was supplied without curation.

TCRbeta CDR3 regions were amplified from genomic DNA by means of the immunoSEQ Assay, a bias-controlled multiplex PCR. The published analysis was carried out like this. The number of nucleated cells in each sample was estimated by amplification of reference gene primers within the assay. To quantify the absolute abundance of each unique TCRbeta CDR3 rearrangement, sequence reads were collapsed and filtered. For each sample, productive Simpson clonality was calculated as the square root of Simpson's diversity index over productive rearrangements. What TCRdb holds here is the immuneACCESS table cut down to in-frame rearrangements. Part of the clones is not present; checked against another copy, under half of the missing clones reflect an unresolved V gene, and the others are unexplained. V and J calls and clone size follow that table, whereas D and trimming were derived from the DNA. This sample gives around 45,000 clones in total; just under 70% of them show up just once. The top ten clones comprise about 5.9% of the sample.

CDR1 is given as GTSNPN and CDR2 as SVGIG, both from the germline V gene (reference sequence). The germline ends are 19 bases apart after V is trimmed by 4 bases and J by 6 bases. The CDR3 sequence holds 14 residues, the cysteine and phenylalanine included. This entry keeps only the CDR3 DNA: 42 bases, framed from base 1. Sequenced input: peripheral blood. The receptor's source is an older man with acute or convalescent COVID-19. This receptor chain uses TRBV30 and TRBJ2-7; the D segment could be TRBD1, given 6 matching bases. DNA sequence: TGTGCCTGGACTTCTAGGGGGTTTTCCGGCGAGCAGTACTTC. Protein translation: CAWTSRGFSGEQYF.